The T cell receptor (beta chain) described here comes from a study of T-cell memory formation after mild COVID-19. Study details: TCR clusters were largely donor specific.

In germline, CDR1 is MNHNY, CDR2 SVGAGI (reference sequence). The CDR3 has 15 residues. V gave up 5 bases and J gave up 4 bases, with 14 bases separating them. In this sample, this clonotype turned up a few times. Antigen specificity is unknown. Study observations and caveats: From day 15 to 85, contracting clones were balanced between CD4 and CD8, whereas later expanders leaned toward CD4+.

It was 5'RACE with constant-segment primers that produced the TCR alpha and TCR beta cDNA libraries, which carried sample barcodes and UMIs. TCRdb recomputed calls from the 5' RACE reads with MiXCR, one row per CDR3 protein. The table has about 390,000 distinct CDR3 sequences, 16% seen once; the top ten hold 20% to 25%. The material sequenced was PBMCs or a T cell subset sorted from them (not recorded which). The chain joins TRBV6-6 to TRBJ1-4, with D maybe TRBD1 (6 bases). This clonotype was sampled from a man aged 18-30 years who had mild COVID-19 (a few samples of this study predate the infection). Cell type and time point are not known. The CDR3 region has the DNA TGTGCCAGCAGTACCCCGACAGGTGGTAATGAAAAACTGTTTTTT. Translating gives CASSTPTGGNEKLFF.